This T cell receptor beta chain was observed in a study of Ad26.COV2.S vaccination and SARS-CoV-2 variants. General study points: Those who received the vaccine showed greater spike-specific TCR breadth than those given placebo.

Data came from immunoSEQ multiplex PCR; TCRdb stores just in-frame clones and leaves some out. Of approximately 300,000 clones listed, around four fifths are singletons. The CDR3 is 12 residues long. The V gene lost 4 bases and the J gene lost 13 bases, with 14 bases spanning the gap. The V gene's germline CDR1 is MNHNY and CDR2 SVGAGI (reference sequence). Regarding treatment: 19 received Ad26.COV2.S at low or high dose, single or two shots; five or six received placebo; per-sample allocation not given. Collection of samples fell on day 63 after the first vaccine or placebo injection. Worth noting for this clone: Its target is unknown.

This chain links TRBV6-6 with TRBJ2-1; D is uncertain. The sample here was peripheral blood, taken in a trial of Ad26.COV2.S vaccine versus placebo. The source is a person between 18 and 65 years old who received the Ad26.COV2.S COVID-19 vaccine or a placebo. The CDR3: CASSFQGVDQFF. The CDR3 nucleotides are TGTGCCAGCAGTTTTCAAGGTGTGGACCAGTTCTTC.